This T cell receptor (beta chain) was recorded in a study of CD8 T cells in Susac syndrome. Germline-derived CDR1 and CDR2 are SGHTA and FQGTGA. Trimming cost V 3 bases and J 9 bases; bases outside gene matches: 12. This CDR3 is 18 amino acids long. With random hexamers, reverse transcription was performed on roughly 0.45 to 1 ug of RNA. TCRdb reprocessed the immunoSEQ multiplex PCR reads with MiXCR, giving one entry per CDR3 protein. The sample has fewer than 200,000 distinct CDR3 sequences; about 95% are singletons. TCR beta sequencing was performed on blood CD8+ and CD4+ T cells. The chain combines TRBV7-3 with TRBJ2-1; 15 positions agree with TRBD2. The clonotype originates from a human donor in good health. Input material: CD4+ T cells from PBMCs. CDR3 bases: TGTGCCAGCAGCTTGGGGACTAGCGGGAGGCTTCACCGTCGTGAGCAGTTCTTC. Encoded protein: CASSLGTSGRLHRREQFF.